This paragraph reports one TCR beta chain. The data belong to a study of spatial heterogeneity in lung cancer. Time point meaning: sample taken at primary tumor resection. The germline gives CDR1 SGDLS, CDR2 YYNGEE. This CDR3 comprises 14 residues. Between the trimmed V and J ends, which lost 3 bases and 0 bases, there was a span of 7 bases. One entry per CDR3 protein, called by TCRdb with MiXCR from the 5' RACE reads. In the table there are approximately 39,000 distinct CDR3 sequences, less than 9% of which are singletons. This TCR came from a female donor with early-stage non-small cell lung cancer. The chain combines TRBV9 with TRBJ2-1; no clear D. The sample here was PBMCs, taken at surgery. The CDR3 protein is CASSARSSYNEQFF. In DNA, the CDR3 is TGTGCCAGCAGCGCCCGAAGCTCCTACAATGAGCAGTTCTTC.